The 29 T cell receptor beta chains below were found in one sample sequenced in a study of blood T cell repertoires in COVID-19. The assay was immunoSEQ multiplex PCR, and TCRdb's table has in-frame clones only and misses some. The sample carries about 170,000 clones, 84% recorded once. Input material: peripheral blood. These receptors all come from a man aged 65 to 79 with active or convalescent COVID-19.

This clone is a singleton in its sample. The V call is TRBV30, the J call TRBJ1-3; unclear D gene. The CDR3 length is 16 residues. Per germline, CDR1 GTSNPN and CDR2 SVGIG (reference sequence). Trimming removed 3 bases at V and 0 bases at J, with 15 bases between. As DNA, the CDR3 is TGTGCCTGGAGGGTGACAAGTAAGAGCTCTGGAAACACCATATATTTT. Its translation is CAWRVTSKSSGNTIYF.

The V call is TRBV2, the J call TRBJ2-5, with a weak D call TRBD2 (7 bases). Germline loops: CDR1 SNHLY, CDR2 FYNNEI. The germline V and J ends were trimmed by 6 bases and 5 bases, with 19 bases remaining between them. This CDR3 has 15 amino acids. The CDR3 region has the DNA TGTGCCAGCAGGAGGGGGGGCGTAGGGAGCGAGACCCAGTACTTC. Amino acid sequence: CASRRGGVGSETQYF.

The chain employs TRBV9 and TRBJ2-1; no reliable D call. Germline-derived CDR1 and CDR2 are SGDLS and YYNGEE. The CDR3 length is 14 residues. V lost 0 bases and J lost 6, with 10 bases in between. CDR3 region: CASSVAPRSNEQFF. CDR3 coding DNA: TGTGCCAGCAGCGTAGCCCCCCGCAGCAATGAGCAGTTCTTC. The full variable domain, with the rest looked up from reference TRBV9 and TRBJ2-1, is DSGVTQTPKHLITATGQRVTLRCSPRSGDLSVYWYQQSLDQGLQFLIQYYNGEERAKGNILERFSAQQFPDLHSELNLSSLELGDSALYFCASSVAPRSNEQFFGPGTRLTVL.

The V call is TRBV4-3, the J call TRBJ1-2; D is unresolved. Germline V gene lookup returns CDR1 LGHNA and CDR2 YSLEER. Deletions cut 3 bases from V and 5 bases from J, with 16 bases between. CDR3 size: 15 residues. As DNA, the CDR3 is TGCGCCAGCAGCCACACCCGGGGAGGGAAATATGGCTACACCTTC. This sequence encodes CASSHTRGGKYGYTF.

The chain couples TRBV7-2 to TRBJ2-4; 16 bases align to TRBD2. The germline V gene encodes CDR1 SGHTA and CDR2 FQGNSA. CDR3 size: 18 residues. V gave up 5 bases and J gave up 1 base; unmatched junction bases: 5. Here the CDR3 DNA reads TGTGCCAGCAGCCAGGGACTAGCGGGAGGGGGGGCCAAAAACATTCAGTACTTC. It translates to CASSQGLAGGGAKNIQYF.

V gene TRBV7-2 combines with J gene TRBJ2-1; D is unresolved. Trimming removed 8 bases at V and 3 bases at J, with 5 bases between. CDR3 length: 11 residues. Germline assignment: CDR1 SGHTA and CDR2 FQGNSA. The CDR3 sequence: CASVNYNEQFF. CDR3 sequence (DNA): TGTGCCAGCGTAAACTACAATGAGCAGTTCTTC.

The chain couples TRBV5-1 to TRBJ1-1; a possible D gene is TRBD1 (6 bases). Trimming shortened V by 3 bases and J by 0 bases, and 9 bases separated the two germline ends. CDR3 length: 14 amino acids. Germline CDR1 is SGHRS and CDR2 is YFSETQ. The CDR3 is CASSSGHLNTEAFF. The CDR3, as DNA: TGCGCCAGCAGCTCGGGACACCTGAACACTGAAGCTTTCTTT.

The chain recombines TRBV27 with TRBJ2-4, with D possibly being TRBD2 (6 bases). Trimming shortened V by 4 bases and J by 0 bases, and 10 bases separated the two germline ends. This CDR3 comprises 15 residues. Germline V lookup: CDR1 MNHEY, CDR2 SMNVEV (reference sequence). CDR3 in DNA: TGTGCCAGCAGTTCGGGGGTGCTAGCCAAAAACATTCAGTACTTC. Translated, it gives CASSSGVLAKNIQYF.

This clone was seen once. The V call is TRBV28, the J call TRBJ2-1, with TRBD2 matching over 8 bases. Trimming at V came to 7 bases and at J to 5 bases, leaving 10 bases not matched to a gene. The V gene's germline CDR1 is MDHEN and CDR2 SYDVKM. This CDR3 region has 15 residues. The CDR3 loop reads CASILRRGANNEQFF. CDR3 DNA sequence: TGTGCCAGCATCCTCAGGCGGGGGGCCAACAATGAGCAGTTCTTC.

This chain links TRBV29-1 with TRBJ1-4, with D possibly matching TRBD1 (6 bases). Germline loops: CDR1 SQVTM, CDR2 ANQGSEA. V was trimmed by 0 bases and J by 7 bases, leaving 15 bases between them. The CDR3 consists of 15 residues. CDR3 protein: CSVEDWGGSSEKLFF. The CDR3 bases are TGCAGCGTTGAAGATTGGGGGGGCTCGAGTGAAAAACTGTTTTTT.

The chain combines TRBV28 with TRBJ2-1, with 8 bases lining up with TRBD2. V lost 6 bases to trimming and J lost 4 bases; unmatched junction nucleotides: 2. Germline V CDR1 and CDR2: MDHEN, SYDVKM. The CDR3 contains 13 residues. CDR3 nucleotide sequence: TGTGCCAGCAGACTAGCGGTTTACAATGAGCAGTTCTTC. Translated, it gives CASRLAVYNEQFF. Full variable domain (rest looked up from reference TRBV28 and TRBJ2-1): DVKVTQSSRYLVKRTGEKVFLECVQDMDHENMFWYRQDPGLGLRLIYFSYDVKMKEKGDIPEGYSVSREKKERFSLILESASTNQTSMYLCASRLAVYNEQFFGPGTRLTVL.

V usage is TRBV6-2 or TRBV6-3 and J usage is TRBJ1-1, with 7 bases identical to TRBD1. V gave up 4 bases and J gave up 3 bases; unmatched junction bases: 8. Germline V gene data show CDR1 as MNHEY and CDR2 as SVGEGT. The CDR3 covers 15 residues. CDR3 protein: CASSSRTGWDTEAFF. The CDR3 DNA reads as TGTGCCAGCAGTTCTCGGACAGGCTGGGACACTGAAGCTTTCTTT.

The chain recombines TRBV29-1 with TRBJ2-3; possibly TRBD2 for D (5 bases). This CDR3 is built from 14 residues. The V end was cut by 6 bases, the J end by 0 bases, with 13 bases between. Germline V gene lookup returns CDR1 SQVTM and CDR2 ANQGSEA. The chain's CDR3 is CSVSGGGSTDTQYF. The DNA for the CDR3 is TGCAGCGTGAGCGGCGGAGGTAGCACAGATACGCAGTATTTT.

The rearrangement uses TRBV6-5 and TRBJ1-5; maybe TRBD1 (5 bases). V was shortened by 6 bases and J by 1 base, with 13 bases between the two germline ends. The CDR3 length is 15 residues. CDR1 and CDR2 (germline): MNHEY, SVGAGI. The CDR3 loop is CASSPQGMSNQPQHF. DNA for the CDR3: TGTGCCAGCAGCCCCCAGGGAATGAGCAATCAGCCCCAGCATTTT.

The V and J genes are TRBV7-9 and TRBJ2-1; TRBD2 aligns across 8 bases. The length of the CDR3 is 17 residues. Germline V CDR1 and CDR2: SEHNR, FQNEAQ (reference sequence). V was clipped by 1 base and J by 4 bases; unmatched bases: 9. The CDR3 spells CASSLGVASGGYNEQFF. CDR3 DNA sequence: TGTGCCAGCAGCTTAGGCGTTGCAAGCGGGGGATACAATGAGCAGTTCTTC.

V usage is TRBV7-2 and J usage is TRBJ2-5, with 7 bases lining up with TRBD1. Looked up from germline, CDR1 is SGHTA and CDR2 is FQGNSA. The CDR3 runs to 14 residues. With V trimmed by 3 bases and J by 5 bases, 6 bases remained unmatched. The CDR3 is CASSFQQGWETQYF. The DNA for the CDR3 is TGTGCCAGCAGCTTTCAACAGGGGTGGGAGACCCAGTACTTC.

The genes are TRBV4-1 and TRBJ2-7; the match to TRBD2 covers 8 bases. The CDR3 extends over 15 amino acids. V trimming: 5 bases; J trimming: 0 bases; junction bases outside the gene matches: 6. Germline CDR1 MGHRA, CDR2 YSYEKL. Here the CDR3 DNA reads TGCGCCAGCAGCTTACGGGAGGGGCCCTCCTACGAGCAGTACTTC. Residues: CASSLREGPSYEQYF.

The chain employs TRBV19 and TRBJ2-7; 11 nucleotides line up with TRBD2. The CDR3 is 15 amino acids. The trim removed 3 bases at V and 3 bases at J, leaving 4 bases unmatched. The germline gives CDR1 LNHDA, CDR2 SQIVND (reference sequence). Here the CDR3 DNA reads TGTGCCAGTAGTATTCGACTAGCGGGAATCTACGAGCAGTACTTC. It translates to CASSIRLAGIYEQYF.

CDR3 DNA: TGTGCCAGCAGCTTTCAAAGGGGGGGAGAGACCCAGTACTTC. Amino acids: CASSFQRGGETQYF. The chain joins TRBV7-2 to TRBJ2-5; D perhaps matches TRBD2 (7 bases). This CDR3 spans 14 amino acids. Trimming shortened V by 3 bases and J by 4 bases, and 12 bases separated the two germline ends. Germline-derived CDR1 and CDR2 are SGHTA and FQGNSA. The whole variable domain, filled in from reference TRBV7-2 and TRBJ2-5, reads GAGVSQSPSNKVTEKGKDVELRCDPISGHTALYWYRQSLGQGLEFLIYFQGNSAPDKSGLPSDRFSAERTGGSVSTLTIQRTQQEDSAVYLCASSFQRGGETQYFGPGTRLLVL.

V and J are TRBV18 and TRBJ1-5; TRBD1 matches 7 bases. The CDR3 extends over 15 amino acids. Germline CDR1 KGHSH, CDR2 LQKENI. V was clipped by 1 base and J by 3 bases; unmatched bases: 3. The CDR3 region has the DNA TGTGCCAGCTCACCACAGGGACAGTACAATCAGCCCCAGCATTTT. Translated, it gives CASSPQGQYNQPQHF.

The gene calls are TRBV18 and TRBJ1-2; no clear D. The CDR3 consists of 12 residues. Trimming left V 4 bases short and J 10 bases short, with 13 bases between. Germline-derived CDR1 and CDR2 are KGHSH and LQKENI. DNA of the CDR3: TGTGCCAGCTCACTAGCGACCGAGTACTACACCTTC. Translation gives CASSLATEYYTF.

The V call is TRBV6-5, the J call TRBJ1-2; a possible D gene is TRBD1 (6 bases). There are 15 residues in the CDR3. The germline gives CDR1 MNHEY, CDR2 SVGAGI. Trimming pared 5 bases from V and 3 bases from J, leaving 16 bases between. CDR3: CASSPGVRGDYGYTF. In nucleotides, the CDR3 is TGTGCCAGCAGTCCAGGGGTTCGTGGCGACTATGGCTACACCTTC.

This chain joins TRBV24-1 and TRBJ2-1; TRBD1 is a possible D gene (5 bases). Germline values: CDR1 KGHDR, CDR2 SFDVKD. V lost 3 bases, J lost 10 bases, and 18 bases lay in between. The CDR3 has 15 residues. The CDR3, as DNA: TGTGCCACCAGTGATCCCGCGAATGGGGCTGGGGAGCAGTTCTTC. Translated, it gives CATSDPANGAGEQFF.

The V call is TRBV18, the J call TRBJ2-1, with 9 bases matching TRBD2. Trimming removed 6 bases from V and 6 bases from J; junction bases left unmatched: 9. The CDR3 loop spans 15 amino acids. Germline CDR1 reads KGHSH; CDR2 reads LQKENI. CDR3 nucleotides: TGTGCCAGCTCTTGGGGTAGCGGGAGTATCAATGAGCAGTTCTTC. It encodes CASSWGSGSINEQFF.

The chain links TRBV18 to TRBJ2-3, with 8 positions matching TRBD1. The V and J ends lost 2 bases and 5 bases, in that order; junction bases with no gene match: 6. CDR3 length equals 15 residues. Germline assignment: CDR1 KGHSH and CDR2 LQKENI. CDR3 residues: CASSPSGRGRDTQYF. CDR3 DNA sequence: TGTGCCAGCTCACCATCGGGCAGGGGGCGAGATACGCAGTATTTT.

This clone has a single count. The V gene is TRBV13, the J gene TRBJ1-6; D ambiguous. CDR1 is PRHDT and CDR2 is FYEKMQ in the germline V gene (reference sequence). Trimming pared 0 bases from V and 5 bases from J, leaving 8 bases between. The CDR3 spans 15 residues. The CDR3 bases are TGTGCCAGCAGCTTAGGCCGCAGTCATAATTCACCCCTCCACTTT. Translation: CASSLGRSHNSPLHF.

Points on this clone: Its ends do not fully match the called genes, so a read error is possible. The same CDR3 can be traced to other DNA sequences in this sample. V and J are TRBV6-5 and TRBJ1-3; D is possibly TRBD1 (6 bases). Germline V lookup: CDR1 MNHEY, CDR2 SVGAGI. The CDR3 contains 15 residues. DNA for the CDR3: TGCGCCAGCAGTTACGGACAGATCTCTGGAAACACCATATATTTT. Amino acid sequence: CASSYGQISGNTIYF.

This clone was counted only a few times. This chain joins TRBV4-1 and TRBJ1-3; D may be TRBD1 (5 bases). CDR1 and CDR2 (germline): MGHRA, YSYEKL. The CDR3 contains 15 residues. V was trimmed by 3 bases and J by 3 bases, leaving 12 bases between them. The CDR3 DNA follows: TGCGCCAGCAGCCATGCAAGGGGAGGTGGAAACACCATATATTTT. It specifies CASSHARGGGNTIYF.

The rearrangement links TRBV7-8 to TRBJ1-6, with TRBD1 matching over 9 bases. Germline values: CDR1 SGHVS, CDR2 FQNEAQ. The junction had 6 bases not matched to a gene; V was cut back by 7 bases and J by 5 bases. This CDR3 spans 15 amino acids. The CDR3 sequence: CASTRDRAHNSPLHF. As DNA, the CDR3 is TGTGCCAGCACCCGGGACAGGGCCCATAATTCACCCCTCCACTTT.